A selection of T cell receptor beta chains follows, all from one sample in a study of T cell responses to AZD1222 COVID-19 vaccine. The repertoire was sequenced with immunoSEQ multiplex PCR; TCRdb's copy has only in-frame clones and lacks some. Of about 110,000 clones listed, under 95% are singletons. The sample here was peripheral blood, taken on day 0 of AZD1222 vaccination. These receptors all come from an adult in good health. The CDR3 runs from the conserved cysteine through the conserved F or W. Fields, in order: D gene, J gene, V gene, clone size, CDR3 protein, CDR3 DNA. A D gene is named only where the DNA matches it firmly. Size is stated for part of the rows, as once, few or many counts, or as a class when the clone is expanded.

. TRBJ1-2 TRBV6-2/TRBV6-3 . CASSILAHGYTF TGTGCCAGCAGCATTCTCGCTCATGGCTACACCTTC
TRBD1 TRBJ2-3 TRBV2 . CASSEDRVTDTQYF TGTGCCAGCAGTGAGGACAGGGTAACAGATACGCAGTATTTT
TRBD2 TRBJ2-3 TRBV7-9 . CASSPVTSGQNTQYF TGTGCCAGCAGCCCAGTGACTAGCGGGCAAAATACGCAGTATTTT
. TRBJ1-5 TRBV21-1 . CASSKVMTDHSNQPQHF TGTGCCAGCAGCAAAGTAATGACGGACCATAGCAATCAGCCCCAGCATTTT
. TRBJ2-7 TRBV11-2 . CASSLAGNVDEQYF TGTGCCAGCAGCTTAGCAGGGAATGTCGACGAGCAGTACTTC
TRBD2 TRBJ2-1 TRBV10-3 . CAISDMGEGLDEQFF TGTGCCATCAGTGATATGGGGGAGGGCCTCGATGAGCAGTTCTTC
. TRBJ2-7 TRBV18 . CASSTVGTYEQYF TGTGCCAGCTCTACTGTGGGGACCTACGAGCAGTACTTC
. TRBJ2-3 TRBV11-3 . CASSPGQIGTDTQYF TGTGCCAGCAGCCCGGGACAAATTGGAACAGATACGCAGTATTTT
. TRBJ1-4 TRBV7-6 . CASSPGSNEKLFF TGTGCCAGCAGCCCCGGGTCTAATGAAAAACTGTTTTTT
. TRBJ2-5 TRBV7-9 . CASSFLGRALLETQYF TGTGCCAGCAGCTTCCTAGGCAGGGCCCTTTTGGAGACCCAGTACTTC
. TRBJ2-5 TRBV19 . CASSILGAAKETQYF TGTGCCAGTAGTATACTCGGAGCAGCCAAAGAGACCCAGTACTTC
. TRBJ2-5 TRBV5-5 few CASSLDRSAETQYF TGTGCCAGCAGCTTGGACAGGTCTGCGGAGACCCAGTACTTC
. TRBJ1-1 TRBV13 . CASSFWGLGAEAFF TGTGCCAGCAGCTTCTGGGGTTTGGGGGCTGAAGCTTTCTTT
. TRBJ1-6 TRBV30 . CAWSPTSLNFHF TGTGCCTGGAGTCCAACCTCCCTAAATTTCCACTTT
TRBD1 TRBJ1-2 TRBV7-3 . CASSVGTGGVFTGYTF TGTGCCAGCAGCGTCGGGACAGGGGGCGTTTTCACTGGCTACACCTTC
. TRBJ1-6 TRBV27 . CASSFAYNSPLHF TGTGCCAGCAGTTTTGCTTATAATTCACCCCTCCACTTT
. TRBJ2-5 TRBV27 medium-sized CASSPQETQYF TGTGCCAGCAGTCCCCAAGAGACCCAGTACTTC
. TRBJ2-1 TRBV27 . CASSFPAAPNEQFF TGTGCCAGCAGTTTCCCCGCGGCTCCCAATGAGCAGTTCTTC
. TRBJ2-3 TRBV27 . CASSPATDTQYF TGTGCCAGCAGTCCCGCAACAGATACGCAGTATTTT
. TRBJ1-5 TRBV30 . CACGQTSSNQPQHF TGTGCCTGCGGACAGACGTCAAGCAATCAGCCCCAGCATTTT
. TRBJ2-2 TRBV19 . CASNLPGVTGELFF TGTGCCAGTAATTTGCCAGGGGTCACCGGGGAGCTGTTTTTT
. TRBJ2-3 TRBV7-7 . CASSLSGWDTQYF TGTGCCAGCAGCCTTTCAGGGTGGGATACGCAGTATTTT
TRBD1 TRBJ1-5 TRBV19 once CATQTGLGQPQHF TGTGCCACCCAGACAGGGCTAGGCCAGCCCCAGCATTTT